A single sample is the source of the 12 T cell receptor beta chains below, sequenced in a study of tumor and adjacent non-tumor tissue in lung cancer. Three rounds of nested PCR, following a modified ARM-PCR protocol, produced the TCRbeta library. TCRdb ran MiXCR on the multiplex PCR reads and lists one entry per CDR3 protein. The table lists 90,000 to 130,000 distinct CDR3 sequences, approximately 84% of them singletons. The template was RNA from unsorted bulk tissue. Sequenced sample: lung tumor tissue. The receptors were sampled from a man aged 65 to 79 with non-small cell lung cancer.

In DNA, the CDR3 is TGTGTCAGTAGCTTCGGGACCGACGTACCCCTCCACTTT. This encodes CVSSFGTDVPLHF. The V call is TRBV7-9, the J call TRBJ1-6, with D possibly TRBD1 on 5 matching bases. CDR3 length: 13 residues. In germline, CDR1 is SEHNR, CDR2 FQNEAQ (reference sequence). The variable domain in full, completed from reference TRBV7-9 and TRBJ1-6, reads DTGVSQNPRHKITKRGQNVTFRCDPISEHNRLYWYRQTLGQGPEFLTYFQNEAQLEKSRLLSDRFSAERPKGSFSTLEIQRTEQGDSAMYLCVSSFGTDVPLHFGNGTRLTVT.

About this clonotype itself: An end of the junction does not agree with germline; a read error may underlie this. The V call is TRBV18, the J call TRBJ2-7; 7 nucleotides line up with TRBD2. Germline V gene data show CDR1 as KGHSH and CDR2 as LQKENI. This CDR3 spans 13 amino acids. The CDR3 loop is CASTPKRGGEQYF. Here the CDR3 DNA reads TGTGCCAGCACACCAAAGCGGGGCGGCGAGCAGTACTTC.

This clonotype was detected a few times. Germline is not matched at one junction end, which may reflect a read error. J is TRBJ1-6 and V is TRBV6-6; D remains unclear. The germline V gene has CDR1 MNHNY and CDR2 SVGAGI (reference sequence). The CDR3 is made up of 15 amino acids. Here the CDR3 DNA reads TGTGCCAACAGTTACGGGAGCTCCTACAATTCACCCCTCCACTTT. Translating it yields CANSYGSSYNSPLHF.

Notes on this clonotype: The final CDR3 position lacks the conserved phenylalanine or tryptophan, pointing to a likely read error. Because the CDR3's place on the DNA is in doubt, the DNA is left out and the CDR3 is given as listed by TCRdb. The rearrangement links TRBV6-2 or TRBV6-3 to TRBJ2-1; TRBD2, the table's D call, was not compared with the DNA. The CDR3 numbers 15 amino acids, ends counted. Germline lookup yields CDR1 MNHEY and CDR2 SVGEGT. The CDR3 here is CASCPGLGNTNERFS.

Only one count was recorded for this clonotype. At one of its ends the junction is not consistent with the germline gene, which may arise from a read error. CDR3 sequence (DNA): TGTAGCGTTGAAGAGTACGTTCAGTGCCATACTAACTATGTCTACACCTTC. Protein: CSVEEYVQCHTNYVYTF. V gene TRBV29-1 combines with J gene TRBJ1-2; D is ambiguous. This CDR3 region has 17 residues. Germline CDR1 SQVTM, CDR2 ANQGSEA. Drawing the rest from reference TRBV29-1 and TRBJ1-2, the complete variable domain is SAVISQKPSRDICQRGTSLTIQCQVDSQVTMMFWYRQQPGQSLTLIATANQGSEATYESGFVIDKFPISRPNLTFSTLTVSNMSPEDSSIYLCSVEEYVQCHTNYVYTFGSGTRLTVV.

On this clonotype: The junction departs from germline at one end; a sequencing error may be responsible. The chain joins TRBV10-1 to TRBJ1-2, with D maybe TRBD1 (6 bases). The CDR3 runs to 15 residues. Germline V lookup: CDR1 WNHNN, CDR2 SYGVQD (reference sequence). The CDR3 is CATSESTGQPYGHTF. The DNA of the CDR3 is TGCGCCACCAGTGAGTCGACAGGCCAACCCTATGGACACACCTTC.

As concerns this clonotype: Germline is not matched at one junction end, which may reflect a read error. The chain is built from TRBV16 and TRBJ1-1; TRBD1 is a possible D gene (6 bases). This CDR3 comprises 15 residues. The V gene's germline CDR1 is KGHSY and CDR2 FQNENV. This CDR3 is CASTPPGGAGTEAFF. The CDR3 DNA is TGTGCCAGCACCCCTCCGGGGGGCGCGGGGACTGAGGCTTTCTTT. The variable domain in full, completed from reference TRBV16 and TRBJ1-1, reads GEEVAQTPKHLVRGEGQKAKLYCAPIKGHSYVFWYQQVLKNEFKFLISFQNENVFDETGMPKERFSAKCLPNSPCSLEIQATKLEDSAVYFCASTPPGGAGTEAFFGQGTRLTVV.

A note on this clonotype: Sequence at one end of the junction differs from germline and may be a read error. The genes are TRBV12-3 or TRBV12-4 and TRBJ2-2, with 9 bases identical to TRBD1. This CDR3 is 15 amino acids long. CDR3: CASSRDRAQTRELFF. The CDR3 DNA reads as TGTGCCAGCAGCCGGGACAGGGCCCAGACCAGGGAGCTATTTTTT.

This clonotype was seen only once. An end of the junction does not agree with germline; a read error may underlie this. In DNA form, the CDR3 reads TGTGCCAGCGGCTTAGATCCCAGGGAGGGCAGGGGTGAGCAGTTCTTC. Its translation: CASGLDPREGRGEQFF. The V call is TRBV11-3, the J call TRBJ2-1; TRBD2 might be the D (7 bases). There are 16 residues in the CDR3. CDR1 and CDR2 from the germline V gene are SGHNT and YENEEA.

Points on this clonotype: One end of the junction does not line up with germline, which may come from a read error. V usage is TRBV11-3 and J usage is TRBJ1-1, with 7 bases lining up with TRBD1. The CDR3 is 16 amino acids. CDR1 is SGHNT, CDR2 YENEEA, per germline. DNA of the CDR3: TGTGCCAACAGCTTAAAGACAGGGTGGATGAACATTGAAGCTTACTTT. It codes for CANSLKTGWMNIEAYF.

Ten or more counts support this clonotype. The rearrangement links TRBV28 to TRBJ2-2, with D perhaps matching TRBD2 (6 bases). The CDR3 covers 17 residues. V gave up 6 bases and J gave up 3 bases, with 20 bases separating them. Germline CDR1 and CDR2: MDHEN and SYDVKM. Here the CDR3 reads CASSRFAGTRYTGELFF. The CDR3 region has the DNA TGTGCCAGCAGCCGCTTTGCGGGAACTCGATACACCGGGGAGCTGTTTTTT.

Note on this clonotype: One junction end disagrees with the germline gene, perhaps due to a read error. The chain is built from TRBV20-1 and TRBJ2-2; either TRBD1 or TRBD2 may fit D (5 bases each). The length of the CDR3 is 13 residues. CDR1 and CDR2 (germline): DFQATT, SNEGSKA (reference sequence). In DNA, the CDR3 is TGCGGTGCTAGCAGGGTTACAACCGGGGAGCTGTTTTTT. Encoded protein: CGASRVTTGELFF.